These T cell receptor beta chains were read from a single sample in a study of shared clonotypes between healthy human individuals. Repertoires were generated with immunoSEQ multiplex PCR, while TCRdb's copy carries only in-frame clones and drops some. The sample yields millions of clones, approximately 95% seen once. Sequencing was done on a sample of naive CD4+ T cells from PBMCs. The source of these receptors is a man between 18 and 35 years old in good health. Some clones in this sample may be carry-over from other donors' samples. CDR3s include the opening cysteine and the closing phenylalanine or tryptophan.

j_gene: TRBJ1-1
v_gene: TRBV5-8
CDR3aa: CASSLGLNTEAFF

j_gene: TRBJ2-7
v_gene: TRBV5-6
CDR3aa: CASSLYGYQYEQYF

j_gene: TRBJ1-3
v_gene: TRBV6-1
CDR3aa: CASSPDSSGNTIYF

j_gene: TRBJ1-1
v_gene: TRBV7-3
CDR3aa: CASSAPRGLEAFF

j_gene: TRBJ2-7
v_gene: TRBV10-3
CDR3aa: CAIRAGTVVREQYF

j_gene: TRBJ1-3
v_gene: TRBV7-2
CDR3aa: CASSLGALAGNTIYF

j_gene: TRBJ1-2
v_gene: TRBV4-2
CDR3aa: CASSQDVLTGRLYGYTF

j_gene: TRBJ1-1
v_gene: TRBV10-3
CDR3aa: CAISDDVRTEAFF

j_gene: TRBJ2-7
v_gene: TRBV19
CDR3aa: CASSITGTSGTYSYEQYF

j_gene: TRBJ1-1
v_gene: TRBV27
CDR3aa: CASSPDRVYTEAFF

j_gene: TRBJ1-1
v_gene: TRBV29-1
CDR3aa: CSGTTGGDTEAFF

j_gene: TRBJ2-7
v_gene: TRBV6-5
CDR3aa: CASSYLGTGGEQYF

j_gene: TRBJ2-4
v_gene: TRBV7-6
CDR3aa: CASSQTGVWADIQYF

j_gene: TRBJ2-7
v_gene: TRBV5-6
CDR3aa: CASSFRDRGGQYF

j_gene: TRBJ2-1
v_gene: TRBV2
CDR3aa: CASPPSGRMAPGDEQFF

j_gene: TRBJ1-1
v_gene: TRBV6-5
CDR3aa: CASTRGGARSTEAFF

j_gene: TRBJ2-5
v_gene: TRBV5-1
CDR3aa: CASSFPGLAGGRETQYF

j_gene: TRBJ1-1
v_gene: TRBV10-3
CDR3aa: CAITKQVSNTEAFF

j_gene: TRBJ2-5
v_gene: TRBV19
CDR3aa: CASSPHREQETQYF

j_gene: TRBJ2-4
v_gene: TRBV28
CDR3aa: CASSSPILAKNIQYF

j_gene: TRBJ1-2
v_gene: TRBV6-1
CDR3aa: CASSPLGAWGYTF

j_gene: TRBJ2-1
v_gene: TRBV5-1
CDR3aa: CASNLQGSDNEQFF

j_gene: TRBJ1-5
v_gene: TRBV28
CDR3aa: CASSIGYSNQPQHF

j_gene: TRBJ1-1
v_gene: TRBV28
CDR3aa: CASSLDRVSTEAFF

j_gene: TRBJ2-3
v_gene: TRBV7-2
CDR3aa: CASSPQGADTQYF

j_gene: TRBJ2-4
v_gene: TRBV29-1
CDR3aa: CSVGDGKNIQYF